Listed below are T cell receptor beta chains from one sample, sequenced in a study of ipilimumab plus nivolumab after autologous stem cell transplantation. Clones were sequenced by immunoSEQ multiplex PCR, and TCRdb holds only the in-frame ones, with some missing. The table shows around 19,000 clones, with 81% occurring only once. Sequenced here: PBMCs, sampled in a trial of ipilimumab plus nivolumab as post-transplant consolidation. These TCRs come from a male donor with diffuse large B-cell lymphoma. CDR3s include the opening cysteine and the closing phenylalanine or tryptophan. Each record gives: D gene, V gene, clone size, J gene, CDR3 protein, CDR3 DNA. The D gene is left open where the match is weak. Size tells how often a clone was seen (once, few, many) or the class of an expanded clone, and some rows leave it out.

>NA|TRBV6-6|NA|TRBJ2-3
CASLRGGALDTQYF
TGTGCCAGCTTGAGAGGGGGGGCATTGGATACGCAGTATTTT
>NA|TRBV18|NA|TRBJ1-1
CASSPIMNTEAFF
TGTGCCAGCTCACCAATCATGAACACTGAAGCTTTCTTT
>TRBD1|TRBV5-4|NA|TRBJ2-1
CASRRDRESYNEQFF
TGTGCCAGCAGAAGGGACAGGGAGTCGTACAATGAGCAGTTCTTC
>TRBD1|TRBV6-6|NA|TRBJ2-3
CASRGGQGAADTQYF
TGTGCCAGCAGAGGCGGACAGGGGGCAGCAGATACGCAGTATTTT
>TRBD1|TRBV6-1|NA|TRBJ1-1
CASRGQGTEAFF
TGTGCCAGCAGGGGACAGGGGACTGAAGCTTTCTTT
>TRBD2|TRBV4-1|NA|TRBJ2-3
CASSQAAGTSGDTDTQYF
TGCGCCAGCAGCCAAGCCGCAGGGACTAGCGGGGACACAGATACGCAGTATTTT
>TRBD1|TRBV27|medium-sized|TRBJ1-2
CASSSRWTGGHGYTF
TGTGCCAGCAGCTCCCGGTGGACAGGGGGCCATGGCTACACCTTC
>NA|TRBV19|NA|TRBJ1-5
CASSSRVGQPQHF
TGTGCCAGTAGTTCTAGGGTGGGTCAGCCCCAGCATTTT
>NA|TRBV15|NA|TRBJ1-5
CATSRARGSSNQPQHF
TGTGCCACCAGCAGAGCTAGGGGGTCCAGCAATCAGCCCCAGCATTTT
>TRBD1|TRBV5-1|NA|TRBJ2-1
CARLGTGGENEQFF
TGCGCCAGATTAGGGACAGGGGGTGAAAATGAGCAGTTCTTC
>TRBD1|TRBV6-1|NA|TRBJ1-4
CASSAGQGNEKLFF
TGTGCCAGCAGTGCGGGACAGGGTAATGAAAAACTGTTTTTT
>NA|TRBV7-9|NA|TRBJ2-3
CASSLRVSASTDTQYF
TGTGCCAGCAGCTTAAGGGTTTCCGCTAGCACAGATACGCAGTATTTT
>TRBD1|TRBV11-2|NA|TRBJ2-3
CASSLVGQGTNTQYF
TGTGCCAGCAGCTTAGTCGGACAGGGGACAAATACGCAGTATTTT
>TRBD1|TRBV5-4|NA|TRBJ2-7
CASSLGGQSSYEQYF
TGTGCCAGCAGCTTAGGGGGCCAAAGCTCCTACGAGCAGTACTTC
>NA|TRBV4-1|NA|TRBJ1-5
CASSLDKDSNQPQHF
TGCGCCAGCAGCCTAGATAAGGATAGCAATCAGCCCCAGCATTTT
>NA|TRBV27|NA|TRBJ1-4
CASSFKVPLGGRTNEKLFF
TGTGCCAGCAGTTTTAAAGTTCCCTTGGGCGGACGGACTAATGAAAAACTGTTTTTT
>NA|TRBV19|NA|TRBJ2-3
CASMIPSTDTQYF
TGTGCCAGTATGATCCCGAGCACAGATACGCAGTATTTT
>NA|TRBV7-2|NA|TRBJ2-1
CASSSPLGTMNEQFF
TGTGCCAGCAGCTCTCCCCTGGGTACAATGAATGAGCAGTTCTTC
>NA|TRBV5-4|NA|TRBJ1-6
CASSRRPLNSPLHF
TGTGCCAGCAGCCGGAGGCCGTTAAATTCACCCCTCCACTTT
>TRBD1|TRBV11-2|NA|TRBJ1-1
CASSMTGGYYAEAFF
TGTGCCAGCAGCATGACAGGGGGTTATTATGCTGAAGCTTTCTTT
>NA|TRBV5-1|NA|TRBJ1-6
CASSLDTGQKGSPLHF
TGCGCCAGCAGCTTGGATACGGGACAAAAGGGTTCACCCCTCCACTTT
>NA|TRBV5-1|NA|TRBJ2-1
CASSLEQAAYNEQFF
TGCGCCAGCAGCTTGGAGCAGGCCGCCTACAATGAGCAGTTCTTC
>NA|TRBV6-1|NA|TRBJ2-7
CASSEGDPGYEQYF
TGTGCCAGCAGTGAGGGGGACCCAGGCTACGAGCAGTACTTC
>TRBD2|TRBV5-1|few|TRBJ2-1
CASSSGLAGRNNEQFF
TGCGCCAGCAGCTCGGGACTAGCGGGGAGAAACAATGAGCAGTTCTTC
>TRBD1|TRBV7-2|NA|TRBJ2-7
CASSRLGQGLYEQYF
TGTGCCAGCAGCCGACTCGGACAGGGTCTCTACGAGCAGTACTTC
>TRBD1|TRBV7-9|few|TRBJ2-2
CASSQTGGHTGELFF
TGTGCCAGCAGCCAGACAGGGGGTCACACCGGGGAGCTGTTTTTT
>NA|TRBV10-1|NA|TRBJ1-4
CASSFYQDSEKLFF
TGCGCCAGCAGTTTCTACCAGGACAGTGAAAAACTGTTTTTT
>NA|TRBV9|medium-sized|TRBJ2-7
CASSSEDGSYEQYF
TGTGCCAGCAGCTCAGAGGACGGCTCCTACGAGCAGTACTTC
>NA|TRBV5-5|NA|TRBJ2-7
CASSLLSGYEQYF
TGTGCCAGCAGCTTACTATCCGGCTACGAGCAGTACTTC